These 7 T cell receptor beta chains share one sample of origin, sequenced in a study of T cells after yellow fever vaccination. TCRdb reanalysed the 5' RACE reads using MiXCR and keeps one entry per CDR3 protein. The sample lists about 400,000 distinct CDR3 sequences, around 6.5% occurring once. The material sequenced was PBMCs, taken 5 days after the yellow fever booster vaccination. These receptors were collected from a man under 40 who received the YFV17D yellow fever vaccine.

This clonotype has only a few counts. J is TRBJ2-2 and V is TRBV19; no clear D. V was cut by 5 bases and J by 6 bases, with 7 bases left in between. In germline, CDR1 is LNHDA, CDR2 SQIVND (reference sequence). There are 12 residues in the CDR3. CDR3 residues: CASSFFAGELFF. The CDR3 DNA reads as TGTGCCAGTAGTTTTTTTGCCGGGGAGCTGTTTTTT.

CDR3 region: CASSPPSLLGQFF. CDR3 nucleotide sequence: TGTGCCAGCAGTCCCCCCAGTCTGCTTGGGCAGTTCTTC. This chain uses TRBV27 with TRBJ2-1; D is ambiguous. The CDR3 is made up of 13 amino acids. Germline CDR1 and CDR2: MNHEY and SMNVEV (reference sequence). The V end lost 5 bases, the J end lost 12 bases, and 17 bases lay between the germline ends.

This clonotype has just a few counts. The V and J genes are TRBV6-2 or TRBV6-3 and TRBJ1-3; D unclear. V lost 1 base to trimming and J lost 0 bases, with 7 bases between them. The CDR3 sequence is 15 residues long. CDR1 is MNHEY, CDR2 SVGEGT, per germline. The CDR3 sequence: CASSYYGRSGNTIYF. CDR3 coding DNA: TGTGCCAGCAGTTACTATGGGCGCTCTGGAAACACCATATATTTT.

This clonotype was detected ten times or more. This sequence joins TRBV11-2 and TRBJ2-1; D gene ambiguous. CDR1 is SGHAT, CDR2 FQNNGV, per germline. The CDR3 contains 16 residues. The V end was cut by 1 base, the J end by 4 bases, with 14 bases between. The CDR3 coding sequence is TGTGCCAGCAGCTTAGGTCCCGACGGAGAATACAATGAGCAGTTCTTC. This gives the protein CASSLGPDGEYNEQFF. Drawing the rest from reference TRBV11-2 and TRBJ2-1, the complete variable domain is EAGVAQSPRYKIIEKRQSVAFWCNPISGHATLYWYQQILGQGPKLLIQFQNNGVVDDSQLPKDRFSAERLKGVDSTLKIQPAKLEDSAVYLCASSLGPDGEYNEQFFGPGTRLTVL.

As to this clonotype: The germline gene is not matched at one end of the junction; a read error may be the cause. The chain joins TRBV20-1 to TRBJ2-1, with 9 bases identical to TRBD2. Germline CDR1 is DFQATT and CDR2 is SNEGSKA (reference sequence). The CDR3 extends over 15 amino acids. The DNA for the CDR3 is TGCTGTGCTCCAGATTTTCTAGCGGGGCTGAATGAGCAGTTCTTC. Its protein product is CCAPDFLAGLNEQFF.

The table lists this clonotype with many counts. At one end, the junction sequence differs from germline, possibly due to a read error. V is TRBV10-2 and J is TRBJ2-1, with D maybe TRBD2 (5 bases). This CDR3 has 13 residues. From germline, CDR1 is WSHSY and CDR2 SAAADI. In DNA form, the CDR3 reads TGCGCCAGCACGCTAGCCTCCGACAATGAGCAGTTCTTC. It translates to CASTLASDNEQFF.

This clonotype was recorded many times. The V gene is TRBV4-3, the J gene TRBJ2-5; the D gene is possibly TRBD2 (5 bases). CDR3 length: 13 residues. Looked up from germline, CDR1 is LGHNA and CDR2 is YSLEER. The V and J ends lost 4 bases and 1 base respectively, with 7 bases between them. CDR3 sequence: CASSPGFQETQYF. The CDR3 DNA is TGCGCCAGCAGCCCGGGATTCCAAGAGACCCAGTACTTC.